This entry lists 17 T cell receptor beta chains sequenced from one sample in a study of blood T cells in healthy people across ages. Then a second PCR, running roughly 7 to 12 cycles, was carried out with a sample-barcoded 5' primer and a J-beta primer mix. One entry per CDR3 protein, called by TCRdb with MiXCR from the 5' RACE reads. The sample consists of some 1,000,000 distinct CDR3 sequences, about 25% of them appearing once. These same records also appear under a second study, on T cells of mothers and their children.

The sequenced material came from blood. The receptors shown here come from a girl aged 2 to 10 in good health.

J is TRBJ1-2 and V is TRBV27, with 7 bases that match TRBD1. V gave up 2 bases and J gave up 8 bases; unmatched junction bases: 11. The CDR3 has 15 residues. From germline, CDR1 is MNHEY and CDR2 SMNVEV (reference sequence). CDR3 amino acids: CASSLEAGTDRGYTF. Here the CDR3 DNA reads TGTGCCAGCAGTTTAGAGGCGGGGACAGATCGGGGCTACACCTTC.

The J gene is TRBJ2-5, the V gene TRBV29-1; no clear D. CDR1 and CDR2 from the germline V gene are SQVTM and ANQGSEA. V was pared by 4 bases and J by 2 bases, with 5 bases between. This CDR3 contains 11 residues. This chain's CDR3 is CSVGPQETQYF. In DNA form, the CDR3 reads TGCAGCGTTGGTCCTCAAGAGACCCAGTACTTC.

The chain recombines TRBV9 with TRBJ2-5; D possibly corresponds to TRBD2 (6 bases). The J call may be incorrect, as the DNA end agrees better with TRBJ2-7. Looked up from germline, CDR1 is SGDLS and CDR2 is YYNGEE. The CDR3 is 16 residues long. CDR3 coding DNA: TGTGCCAGCAGCGTAGACCCGGGGAGGAAGGGCTACGAGCAGTACTTC. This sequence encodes CASSVDPGRKGYEQYF.

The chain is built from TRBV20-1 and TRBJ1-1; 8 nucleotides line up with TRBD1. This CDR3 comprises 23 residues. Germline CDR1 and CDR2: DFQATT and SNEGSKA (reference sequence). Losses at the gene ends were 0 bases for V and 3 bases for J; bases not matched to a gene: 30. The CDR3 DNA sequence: TGCAGTGCTAGAGATCTGCTTCAGAGGTCTTCAGGGACAGGCCAACCGGCAGACACTGAAGCTTTCTTT. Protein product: CSARDLLQRSSGTGQPADTEAFF.

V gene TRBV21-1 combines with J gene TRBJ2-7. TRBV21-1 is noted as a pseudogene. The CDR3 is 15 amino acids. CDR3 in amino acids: CASSKPSYMNYEQYF. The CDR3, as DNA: TGTGCCAGCAGCAAACCTTCGTACATGAACTACGAGCAGTACTTC.

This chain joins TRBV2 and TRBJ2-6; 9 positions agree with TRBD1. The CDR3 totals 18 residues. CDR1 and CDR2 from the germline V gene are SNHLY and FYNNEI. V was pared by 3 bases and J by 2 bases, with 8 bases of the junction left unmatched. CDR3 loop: CASSEKDRGNPGANVLTF. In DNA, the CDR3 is TGTGCCAGCAGTGAGAAGGACAGGGGAAACCCTGGGGCCAACGTCCTGACTTTC.

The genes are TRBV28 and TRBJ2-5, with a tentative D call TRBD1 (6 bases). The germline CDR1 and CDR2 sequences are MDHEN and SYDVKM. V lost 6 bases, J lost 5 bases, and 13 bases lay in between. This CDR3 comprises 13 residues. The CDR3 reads CASRRQAVETQYF. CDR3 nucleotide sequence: TGTGCCAGCAGACGACAGGCGGTGGAGACCCAGTACTTC. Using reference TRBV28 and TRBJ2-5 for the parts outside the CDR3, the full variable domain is DVKVTQSSRYLVKRTGEKVFLECVQDMDHENMFWYRQDPGLGLRLIYFSYDVKMKEKGDIPEGYSVSREKKERFSLILESASTNQTSMYLCASRRQAVETQYFGPGTRLLVL.

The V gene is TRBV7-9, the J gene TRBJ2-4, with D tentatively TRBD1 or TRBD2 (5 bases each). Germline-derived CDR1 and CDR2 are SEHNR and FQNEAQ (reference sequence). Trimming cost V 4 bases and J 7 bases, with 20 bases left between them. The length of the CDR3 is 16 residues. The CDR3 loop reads CASSSWQDGAENIQYF. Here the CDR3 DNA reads TGTGCCAGCAGCTCGTGGCAGGACGGGGCAGAGAACATTCAGTACTTC.

The CDR3 DNA follows: TGTGCCATCAGCCCGTATGGGGGTAGTAGTAGTCAGCCCCAGCATTTT. The encoded protein is CAISPYGGSSSQPQHF. V is TRBV10-3 and J is TRBJ1-5, with D tentatively TRBD1 (5 bases). The CDR3 is 16 residues long. From germline, CDR1 is ENHRY and CDR2 SYGVKD. Trimming removed 6 bases at V and 6 bases at J, with 21 bases between.

The CDR3 sequence: CSARGAAGGVLSSDTQYF. The CDR3 DNA is TGCAGTGCTAGAGGTGCAGCGGGGGGTGTTTTATCTTCTGATACGCAGTATTTT. The gene calls are TRBV20-1 and TRBJ2-3, with 9 nucleotides matching TRBD2. CDR1 DFQATT and CDR2 SNEGSKA come from the germline V gene (reference sequence). This CDR3 spans 18 amino acids. V lost 1 base to trimming and J lost 6 bases; unmatched junction nucleotides: 17.

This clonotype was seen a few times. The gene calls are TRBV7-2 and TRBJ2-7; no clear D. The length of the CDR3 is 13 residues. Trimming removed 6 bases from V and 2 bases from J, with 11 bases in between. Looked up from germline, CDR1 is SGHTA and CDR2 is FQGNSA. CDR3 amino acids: CASSVRRPYEQYF. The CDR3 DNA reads TGTGCCAGCAGTGTGAGGCGTCCCTACGAGCAGTACTTC.

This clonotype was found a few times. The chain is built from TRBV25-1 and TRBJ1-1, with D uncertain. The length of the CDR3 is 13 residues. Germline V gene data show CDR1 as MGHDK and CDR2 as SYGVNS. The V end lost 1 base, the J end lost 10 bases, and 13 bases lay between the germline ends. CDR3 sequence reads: CASSEWGTLGAFF. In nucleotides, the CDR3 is TGTGCCAGCAGTGAATGGGGTACCCTAGGAGCTTTCTTT.

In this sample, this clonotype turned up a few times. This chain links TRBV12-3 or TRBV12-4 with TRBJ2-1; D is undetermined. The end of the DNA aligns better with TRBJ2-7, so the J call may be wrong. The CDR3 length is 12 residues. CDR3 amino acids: CASKAMGYEQYF. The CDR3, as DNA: TGTGCCAGCAAAGCAATGGGTTACGAGCAGTACTTC.

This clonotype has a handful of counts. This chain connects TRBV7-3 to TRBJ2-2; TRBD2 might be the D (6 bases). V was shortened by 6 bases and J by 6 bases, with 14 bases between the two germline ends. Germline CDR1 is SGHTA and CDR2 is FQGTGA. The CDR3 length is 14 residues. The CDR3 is CASRPLAWAGELFF. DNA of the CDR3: TGTGCCAGCAGGCCACTAGCTTGGGCCGGGGAGCTGTTTTTT. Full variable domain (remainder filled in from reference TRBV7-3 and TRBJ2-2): GAGVSQTPSNKVTEKGKYVELRCDPISGHTALYWYRQSLGQGPEFLIYFQGTGAADDSGLPNDRFFAVRPEGSVSTLKIQRTERGDSAVYLCASRPLAWAGELFFGEGSRLTVL.

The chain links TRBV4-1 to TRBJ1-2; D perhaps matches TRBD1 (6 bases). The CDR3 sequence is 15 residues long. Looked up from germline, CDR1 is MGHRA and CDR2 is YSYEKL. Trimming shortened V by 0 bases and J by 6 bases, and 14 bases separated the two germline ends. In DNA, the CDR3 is TGCGCCAGCAGCCAAGATTGGACAGCCCAAGATGGCTACACCTTC. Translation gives CASSQDWTAQDGYTF.

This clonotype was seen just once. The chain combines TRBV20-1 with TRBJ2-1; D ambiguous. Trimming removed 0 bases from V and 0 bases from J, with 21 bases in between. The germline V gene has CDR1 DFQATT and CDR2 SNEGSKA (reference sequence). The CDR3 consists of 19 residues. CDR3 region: CSARDPSNGWEDSYNEQFF. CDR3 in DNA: TGCAGTGCTAGAGATCCGTCTAACGGGTGGGAAGACTCCTACAATGAGCAGTTCTTC.

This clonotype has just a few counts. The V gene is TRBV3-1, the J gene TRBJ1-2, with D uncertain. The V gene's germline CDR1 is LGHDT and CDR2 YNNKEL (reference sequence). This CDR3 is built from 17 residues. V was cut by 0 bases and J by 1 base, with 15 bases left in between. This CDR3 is CASSQESPLFHNYGYTF. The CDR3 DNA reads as TGTGCCAGCAGCCAAGAGAGCCCTCTCTTTCATAACTATGGCTACACCTTC.